The rows below give T cell receptor beta chains drawn from one sample of a study of control samples from healthy donors and cancer patients. TCRdb's copy holds only in-frame clones and misses some; the assay was immunoSEQ multiplex PCR. The sample includes roughly 150,000 clones, more than 85% of them seen just once. The sample taken for sequencing was blood. All receptors come from a woman aged 25 to 45 in good health. Each CDR3 is given with its conserved first and last residue. A D gene is named only where the DNA matches it firmly. The size field is filled for only some rows; it gives once, few, many or a size class.

cdr3_aa: CASSVGGVRDLIIRYF
cdr3_nt: TGTGCCAGCAGTGTAGGAGGTGTGAGGGACCTAATAATCCGGTACTTC
j_call: TRBJ2-7
clone_size: NA
d_call: NA
v_call: TRBV28

cdr3_aa: CASSLGNSNQPQHF
cdr3_nt: TGCGCCAGCAGCTTGGGGAATAGCAATCAGCCCCAGCATTTT
j_call: TRBJ1-5
clone_size: NA
d_call: NA
v_call: TRBV5-1

cdr3_aa: CASRGLLLYEQYF
cdr3_nt: TGTGCCAGCAGGGGACTCCTGCTCTACGAGCAGTACTTC
j_call: TRBJ2-7
clone_size: NA
d_call: NA
v_call: TRBV6-5

cdr3_aa: CASSGTAYGYTF
cdr3_nt: TGTGCCAGCAGTGGGACTGCCTATGGCTACACCTTC
j_call: TRBJ1-2
clone_size: NA
d_call: NA
v_call: TRBV2

cdr3_aa: CASSLGGAGELFF
cdr3_nt: TGTGCCAGCAGCTTGGGAGGGGCCGGGGAGCTGTTTTTT
j_call: TRBJ2-2
clone_size: NA
d_call: TRBD2
v_call: TRBV7-9

cdr3_aa: CASSLYGTGGNSPLHF
cdr3_nt: TGTGCCAGCAGCTTGTATGGGACAGGGGGAAATTCACCCCTCCACTTT
j_call: TRBJ1-6
clone_size: NA
d_call: TRBD1
v_call: TRBV5-5

cdr3_aa: CASSFGAGDAYEQYF
cdr3_nt: TGTGCCAGCAGTTTTGGAGCGGGAGATGCGTACGAGCAGTACTTC
j_call: TRBJ2-7
clone_size: NA
d_call: TRBD2
v_call: TRBV27

cdr3_aa: CASSGTVYEQYF
cdr3_nt: TGTGCCAGCAGTGGGACAGTTTACGAGCAGTACTTC
j_call: TRBJ2-7
clone_size: NA
d_call: TRBD1
v_call: TRBV5-8

cdr3_aa: CASSSGHSRGYTF
cdr3_nt: TGTGCCAGCAGCTCGGGACATTCGCGGGGCTACACCTTC
j_call: TRBJ1-2
clone_size: NA
d_call: NA
v_call: TRBV6-5

cdr3_aa: CASSFDSYDEKLFF
cdr3_nt: TGTGCCAGCAGCTTCGACAGCTACGATGAAAAACTGTTTTTT
j_call: TRBJ1-4
clone_size: once
d_call: NA
v_call: TRBV7-2

cdr3_aa: CASSKAVKGGGGNTIYF
cdr3_nt: TGTGCCAGCAGCAAAGCCGTAAAAGGGGGAGGAGGAAACACCATATATTTT
j_call: TRBJ1-3
clone_size: NA
d_call: NA
v_call: TRBV21-1

cdr3_aa: CASSLGLGSNSYEQYF
cdr3_nt: TGTGCCAGCAGCTTAGGCCTTGGCAGTAACTCCTACGAGCAGTACTTC
j_call: TRBJ2-7
clone_size: NA
d_call: NA
v_call: TRBV13

cdr3_aa: CASSLREQVNEKLFF
cdr3_nt: TGTGCCAGCAGCTTAAGGGAACAGGTTAATGAAAAACTGTTTTTT
j_call: TRBJ1-4
clone_size: once
d_call: NA
v_call: TRBV7-9

cdr3_aa: CASSFGSGGPNEQFF
cdr3_nt: TGTGCCAGCAGCTTCGGTAGCGGGGGCCCCAATGAGCAGTTCTTC
j_call: TRBJ2-1
clone_size: once
d_call: TRBD2
v_call: TRBV7-3

cdr3_aa: CASSYDRRAGELFF
cdr3_nt: TGTGCCAGCAGTTACGACAGGAGGGCCGGGGAGCTGTTTTTT
j_call: TRBJ2-2
clone_size: NA
d_call: NA
v_call: TRBV6-2/TRBV6-3

cdr3_aa: CATRASGDRYGYTF
cdr3_nt: TGTGCCACCCGGGCTTCGGGGGACAGATATGGCTACACCTTC
j_call: TRBJ1-2
clone_size: NA
d_call: TRBD1
v_call: TRBV24-1

cdr3_aa: CASSTDSSNQPQHF
cdr3_nt: TGTGCCAGCAGTACGGACAGTAGCAATCAGCCCCAGCATTTT
j_call: TRBJ1-5
clone_size: once
d_call: NA
v_call: TRBV2

cdr3_aa: CASSLELVVTQYF
cdr3_nt: TGTGCCAGCAGCTTAGAGCTAGTCGTGACCCAGTACTTC
j_call: TRBJ2-5
clone_size: NA
d_call: NA
v_call: TRBV11-2

cdr3_aa: CASSLYGTSSDTQYF
cdr3_nt: TGTGCCAGCAGCTTATACGGGACTAGCAGTGATACGCAGTATTTT
j_call: TRBJ2-3
clone_size: NA
d_call: TRBD2
v_call: TRBV7-3

cdr3_aa: CASSLSGRGTGELFF
cdr3_nt: TGCGCCAGCAGCTTGAGCGGGAGGGGAACCGGGGAGCTGTTTTTT
j_call: TRBJ2-2
clone_size: NA
d_call: TRBD2
v_call: TRBV5-1

cdr3_aa: CAISESLAGAIEQYF
cdr3_nt: TGTGCCATCAGTGAGTCCCTAGCGGGAGCGATCGAGCAGTACTTC
j_call: TRBJ2-7
clone_size: NA
d_call: TRBD2
v_call: TRBV10-3

cdr3_aa: CASSPRTRWNEQFF
cdr3_nt: TGTGCCAGCTCACCTCGGACTAGATGGAATGAGCAGTTCTTC
j_call: TRBJ2-1
clone_size: NA
d_call: TRBD2
v_call: TRBV18

cdr3_aa: CASSDGTGVRETQYF
cdr3_nt: TGTGCCAGCAGCGACGGGACAGGGGTGCGGGAGACCCAGTACTTC
j_call: TRBJ2-5
clone_size: NA
d_call: TRBD1
v_call: TRBV7-2

cdr3_aa: CASSEKADSPYEQYF
cdr3_nt: TGTGCCAGCAGTGAAAAAGCGGACAGTCCCTACGAGCAGTACTTC
j_call: TRBJ2-7
clone_size: few
d_call: NA
v_call: TRBV6-1

cdr3_aa: CASSQGLESTYEQYF
cdr3_nt: TGCGCCAGCAGCCAAGGTCTAGAATCCACCTACGAGCAGTACTTC
j_call: TRBJ2-7
clone_size: NA
d_call: NA
v_call: TRBV4-1

cdr3_aa: CASSLDRGSSPLHF
cdr3_nt: TGTGCCAGCAGCTTGGACAGGGGTTCGTCACCCCTCCACTTT
j_call: TRBJ1-6
clone_size: few
d_call: TRBD1
v_call: TRBV5-4

cdr3_aa: CASSLEGQYGYTF
cdr3_nt: TGTGCCAGCAGCTTAGAGGGACAGTATGGCTACACCTTC
j_call: TRBJ1-2
clone_size: once
d_call: TRBD1
v_call: TRBV7-9

cdr3_aa: CASTSGTAQGGELFF
cdr3_nt: TGTGCCAGTACCTCCGGGACAGCTCAGGGCGGGGAGCTGTTTTTT
j_call: TRBJ2-2
clone_size: NA
d_call: TRBD1
v_call: TRBV19

cdr3_aa: CATSSGPGLGGGELFF
cdr3_nt: TGTGCCACCAGCAGTGGACCGGGACTAGGTGGCGGGGAGCTGTTTTTT
j_call: TRBJ2-2
clone_size: few
d_call: TRBD2
v_call: TRBV15

cdr3_aa: CASSRLPGGSYNSPLHF
cdr3_nt: TGTGCCAGCAGTCGCCTGCCGGGGGGCTCCTATAATTCACCCCTCCACTTT
j_call: TRBJ1-6
clone_size: NA
d_call: NA
v_call: TRBV27

cdr3_aa: CASSSRSAGYTF
cdr3_nt: TGTGCCAGCAGCTCCCGATCCGCCGGCTACACCTTC
j_call: TRBJ1-2
clone_size: once
d_call: NA
v_call: TRBV5-4

cdr3_aa: CASSRGLGTSETQYF
cdr3_nt: TGTGCCAGCAGCAGGGGGCTCGGTACTTCGGAGACCCAGTACTTC
j_call: TRBJ2-5
clone_size: NA
d_call: TRBD1
v_call: TRBV7-6

cdr3_aa: CASRTGTTDTQYF
cdr3_nt: TGTGCCAGTAGGACCGGGACAACAGATACGCAGTATTTT
j_call: TRBJ2-3
clone_size: NA
d_call: NA
v_call: TRBV19

cdr3_aa: CATMGLAGYNEQFF
cdr3_nt: TGTGCCACCATGGGACTAGCGGGGTATAATGAGCAGTTCTTC
j_call: TRBJ2-1
clone_size: NA
d_call: TRBD2
v_call: TRBV24-1

cdr3_aa: CASNLREANTGELFF
cdr3_nt: TGTGCCAGCAATTTAAGGGAGGCGAACACCGGGGAGCTGTTTTTT
j_call: TRBJ2-2
clone_size: once
d_call: NA
v_call: TRBV27

cdr3_aa: CASSEIVAPRGPNTIYF
cdr3_nt: TGTGCCAGCAGTGAAATCGTGGCCCCCCGAGGGCCGAACACCATATATTTT
j_call: TRBJ1-3
clone_size: NA
d_call: NA
v_call: TRBV6-1

cdr3_aa: CAILIWGYNEQFF
cdr3_nt: TGTGCCATCCTTATCTGGGGATACAATGAGCAGTTCTTC
j_call: TRBJ2-1
clone_size: NA
d_call: NA
v_call: TRBV6-5

cdr3_aa: CASSQDLSGRNNEQFF
cdr3_nt: TGCGCCAGCAGCCAAGATCTCAGCGGGCGGAACAATGAGCAGTTCTTC
j_call: TRBJ2-1
clone_size: NA
d_call: NA
v_call: TRBV4-1

cdr3_aa: CASNPGAFSTDTQYF
cdr3_nt: TGCGCCAGCAATCCTGGGGCCTTTAGCACAGATACGCAGTATTTT
j_call: TRBJ2-3
clone_size: NA
d_call: NA
v_call: TRBV5-1

cdr3_aa: CASSSTVFTEAFF
cdr3_nt: TGTGCCAGCAGCTCGACAGTGTTCACTGAAGCTTTCTTT
j_call: TRBJ1-1
clone_size: NA
d_call: NA
v_call: TRBV11-1

cdr3_aa: CASSRQNYEQYF
cdr3_nt: TGTGCCAGCAGTCGACAGAACTACGAGCAGTACTTC
j_call: TRBJ2-7
clone_size: NA
d_call: NA
v_call: TRBV12-3/TRBV12-4

cdr3_aa: CASSSLGQIYEQYF
cdr3_nt: TGTGCCAGCAGCTCACTAGGACAGATCTACGAGCAGTACTTC
j_call: TRBJ2-7
clone_size: NA
d_call: NA
v_call: TRBV7-6

cdr3_aa: CASSLADYEQYF
cdr3_nt: TGTGCCAGCAGTCTAGCGGACTACGAGCAGTACTTC
j_call: TRBJ2-7
clone_size: few
d_call: TRBD2
v_call: TRBV25-1

cdr3_aa: CASSELVNYGYTF
cdr3_nt: TGTGCCAGCAGTGAGTTAGTTAACTATGGCTACACCTTC
j_call: TRBJ1-2
clone_size: NA
d_call: NA
v_call: TRBV28

cdr3_aa: CASSLVGQYNEQFF
cdr3_nt: TGTGCCAGCAGCTTAGTGGGACAGTACAATGAGCAGTTCTTC
j_call: TRBJ2-1
clone_size: NA
d_call: TRBD1
v_call: TRBV7-8

cdr3_aa: CASSYSRDSYNEQFF
cdr3_nt: TGTGCCAGCAGCTATAGCCGGGACAGCTACAATGAGCAGTTCTTC
j_call: TRBJ2-1
clone_size: NA
d_call: TRBD1
v_call: TRBV11-1

cdr3_aa: CASSQVETQYF
cdr3_nt: TGTGCCAGCAGCCAAGTAGAGACCCAGTACTTC
j_call: TRBJ2-5
clone_size: NA
d_call: NA
v_call: TRBV7-9

cdr3_aa: CASGEQSSYNSPLHF
cdr3_nt: TGTGCCAGCGGGGAACAGAGCTCCTATAATTCACCCCTCCACTTT
j_call: TRBJ1-6
clone_size: NA
d_call: NA
v_call: TRBV2